The 15 T cell receptor beta chains below come from one sample, sequenced in a study of human T cells and chemical hapten exposure. TCRdb re-analysed the RACE reads in MiXCR, keeping a single row per CDR3 protein. Of about 380,000 distinct CDR3 sequences listed, 5.1% are singletons. Sample time point: pre-sensitization, week 0. The treatment here: therapeutic diphenylcyclopropenone sensitization with weekly scalp DPC. The source material was whole blood, sampled in connection with sensitization to the hapten diphenylcyclopropenone (DPC). The receptors derive from a woman in her forties or fifties with alopecia areata. Some clones in this sample may be carry-over from other donors' samples.

This clonotype turned up a few times. The chain couples TRBV3-1 to TRBJ1-2; 11 nucleotides align to TRBD1. This CDR3 spans 15 amino acids. The germline gives CDR1 LGHDT, CDR2 YNNKEL (reference sequence). The trim removed 4 bases at V and 2 bases at J, leaving 3 bases unmatched. The CDR3 region is CASSRDRGKNYGYTF. CDR3 DNA sequence: TGTGCCAGCAGCCGGGACAGGGGGAAGAACTATGGCTACACCTTC. The full variable domain, rest sourced from reference TRBV3-1 and TRBJ1-2, is DTAVSQTPKYLVTQMGNDKSIKCEQNLGHDTMYWYKQDSKKFLKIMFSYNNKELIINETVPNRFSPKSPDKAHLNLHINSLELGDSAVYFCASSRDRGKNYGYTFGSGTRLTVV.

This clonotype was seen many times. The chain carries TRBV7-2 and TRBJ2-3; no firm D call. The CDR3 runs 15 residues. The V and J ends lost 2 bases and 0 bases respectively, with 9 bases between them. The V gene's germline CDR1 is SGHTA and CDR2 FQGNSA. CDR3 region: CASSLTVTSTDTQYF. In nucleotides, the CDR3 is TGTGCCAGCAGCTTAACGGTTACTAGCACAGATACGCAGTATTTT.

Remarks on this clonotype: A read error is possible here, since a much larger clone lies one base away. The gene calls are TRBV12-3 or TRBV12-4 and TRBJ2-3; D uncertain. V was trimmed by 6 bases and J by 4 bases, leaving 17 bases between them. The CDR3 has 15 amino acids. In DNA form, the CDR3 reads TGTGCCAGCAGCCAAGACCAGCTCTACTCAGATACGCAGTATTTT. Amino acid sequence: CASSQDQLYSDTQYF.

V and J are TRBV5-1 and TRBJ2-1, with TRBD2 matching 16 bases. Germline CDR1 reads SGHRS; CDR2 reads YFSETQ. This CDR3 contains 18 residues. J was trimmed by 10 bases and V by 3 bases; bases with no gene match: 13. CDR3 bases: TGCGCCAGCAGCTCCCCCGGGACTAGCGGGAGGGCCGGTCAGGAGCAGTTCTTC. It translates to CASSSPGTSGRAGQEQFF.

V gene TRBV10-3 combines with J gene TRBJ1-2, with 10 bases identical to TRBD1. Per the germline V gene, CDR1 is ENHRY and CDR2 is SYGVKD. The length of the CDR3 is 13 residues. J lost 4 bases, V lost 6 bases, and 2 bases had no gene match. CDR3 protein: CAISGQGVYGYTF. The CDR3 DNA is TGTGCCATCAGCGGACAGGGGGTCTATGGCTACACCTTC.

This clonotype has at least ten counts. The CDR3 coding sequence is TGCAGTGCCTTCGGGGAGGACTCTCCCTCCTCCTACAATGAGCAGTTCTTC. This encodes CSAFGEDSPSSYNEQFF. V and J are TRBV20-1 and TRBJ2-1, with D perhaps TRBD2 (6 bases). V was clipped by 6 bases and J by 0 bases, with 21 bases between them. This CDR3 region has 17 residues. Germline V gene lookup returns CDR1 DFQATT and CDR2 SNEGSKA (reference sequence).

This clonotype was seen repeatedly, ten times or more. The chain joins TRBV3-1 to TRBJ2-2, with D perhaps given as TRBD1 or TRBD2 (5 bases each). Per germline, CDR1 LGHDT and CDR2 YNNKEL (reference sequence). V was shortened by 3 bases and J by 7 bases, with 15 bases between the two germline ends. The length of the CDR3 is 15 residues. CDR3 DNA sequence: TGTGCCAGCAGCCAGAGTCGGGGACGCATCGGGGAGCTGTTTTTT. Translated: CASSQSRGRIGELFF.

This clonotype was seen repeatedly, ten times or more. This chain links TRBV2 with TRBJ2-3; TRBD2 agrees at 12 bases. V dropped 7 bases and J dropped 3; count of bases not matched to a gene: 2. This CDR3 is 14 amino acids long. Germline V gene data show CDR1 as SNHLY and CDR2 as FYNNEI. This CDR3 reads CASITSGGTDTQYF. The CDR3 bases are TGTGCCAGCATAACTAGCGGGGGGACAGATACGCAGTATTTT.

The sample holds many counts of this clonotype. V gene TRBV7-6 combines with J gene TRBJ1-4; 11 bases map to TRBD1. The CDR3 loop spans 13 amino acids. V shed 7 bases and J 6 bases; nucleotides not matched to a gene: 1. Per the germline V gene, CDR1 is SGHVS and CDR2 is FNYEAQ. The CDR3, as DNA: TGTGCCAGCAAGGGACAGGGGGATGAAAAACTGTTTTTT. Its translation: CASKGQGDEKLFF.

This clonotype was observed many times. The V gene is TRBV12-3 or TRBV12-4, the J gene TRBJ2-2; D gene unclear. This CDR3 spans 14 amino acids. V was clipped by 3 bases and J by 4 bases, with 9 bases between them. The CDR3 sequence is CASSFQAITGELFF. For the CDR3, the DNA is TGTGCCAGCAGTTTTCAGGCCATCACCGGGGAGCTGTTTTTT.

This clonotype has a handful of counts. The rearrangement joins TRBV20-1 to TRBJ2-2; D is unresolved. The CDR3 is 13 residues long. Germline V lookup: CDR1 DFQATT, CDR2 SNEGSKA (reference sequence). V shed 3 bases and J shed 6 bases, with 11 bases lying between them. The CDR3: CSASPPGPGELFF. In DNA form, the CDR3 reads TGCAGTGCTAGCCCCCCGGGTCCCGGGGAGCTGTTTTTT.

V is TRBV2 and J is TRBJ1-4, with TRBD1 matching over 9 bases. CDR1 is SNHLY and CDR2 is FYNNEI in the germline V gene. Trimming removed 7 bases from V and 8 bases from J; junction bases left unmatched: 11. This CDR3 has 15 amino acids. The CDR3 region has the DNA TGTGCCAGCACCAACAGGGGGCTAAAGAGCGAAAAACTGTTTTTT. This sequence encodes CASTNRGLKSEKLFF.

The chain links TRBV28 to TRBJ1-2; TRBD1 is a possible D gene (6 bases). CDR3 size: 13 residues. Germline V gene lookup returns CDR1 MDHEN and CDR2 SYDVKM. V gave up 4 bases and J gave up 4 bases, with 10 bases separating them. The CDR3 here is CASSSGQFYGYTF. DNA of the CDR3: TGTGCCAGCAGTTCCGGACAGTTCTATGGCTACACCTTC.

This clonotype was detected many times. The chain recombines TRBV10-3 with TRBJ2-1; the match to TRBD2 covers 13 bases. The ends lost 2 bases at V and 0 bases at J; junction bases unmatched: 4. The CDR3 totals 18 residues. The germline V gene encodes CDR1 ENHRY and CDR2 SYGVKD. The CDR3: CAISETSGRAGSYNEQFF. CDR3 nucleotides: TGTGCCATCAGTGAGACTAGCGGGAGGGCCGGCTCCTACAATGAGCAGTTCTTC.

The table lists this clonotype with many counts. This chain joins TRBV20-1 and TRBJ2-7, with 8 bases matching TRBD1. Germline V gives CDR1 DFQATT, CDR2 SNEGSKA (reference sequence). This CDR3 is 12 amino acids long. J lost 2 bases, V lost 6 bases, and 3 bases had no gene match. The CDR3 here is CSAKGQAYEQYF. The CDR3 DNA is TGCAGTGCCAAGGGACAGGCCTACGAGCAGTACTTC.